These 28 T cell receptor beta chains originate from one sample sequenced in a study of response to subunit inactivated influenza vaccine. TCRdb recomputed calls from the RT-PCR reads with MiXCR, one row per CDR3 protein. The data contain around 520,000 distinct CDR3 sequences, less than 30% of them singletons. The sequences come from CD4+ T cells sorted from PBMCs, collected 5 to 6 days after vaccination. These TCRs come from a middle-aged man who received an inactivated influenza vaccine.

The CDR3 protein is CASSPRLAGAYNEQFF. CDR3 in DNA: TGTGCCAGCAGCCCGAGACTAGCGGGAGCCTACAATGAGCAGTTCTTC. The V gene is TRBV9, the J gene TRBJ2-1; 12 bases are shared with TRBD2. J was trimmed by 2 bases and V by 4 bases; bases with no gene match: 4. This CDR3 contains 16 residues. Germline values: CDR1 SGDLS, CDR2 YYNGEE. Combining the CDR3 with reference TRBV9 and TRBJ2-1 gives the whole variable domain DSGVTQTPKHLITATGQRVTLRCSPRSGDLSVYWYQQSLDQGLQFLIQYYNGEERAKGNILERFSAQQFPDLHSELNLSSLELGDSALYFCASSPRLAGAYNEQFFGPGTRLTVL.

The CDR3 is CASSTGSQREVQYF. In nucleotides, the CDR3 is TGTGCCAGCAGCACGGGGAGTCAGCGGGAAGTGCAGTACTTC. The chain joins TRBV28 to TRBJ2-7; 7 positions agree with TRBD2. V was pared by 6 bases and J by 9 bases, with 14 bases of the junction left unmatched. The CDR3 is made up of 14 amino acids. Germline V gene sequence: CDR1 MDHEN, CDR2 SYDVKM. Based on the CDR3 plus reference TRBV28 and TRBJ2-7, the full variable domain is DVKVTQSSRYLVKRTGEKVFLECVQDMDHENMFWYRQDPGLGLRLIYFSYDVKMKEKGDIPEGYSVSREKKERFSLILESASTNQTSMYLCASSTGSQREVQYFGPGTRLTVT.

The chain recombines TRBV9 with TRBJ2-1; 15 bases align to TRBD2. V gave up 4 bases and J gave up 9 bases; unmatched junction bases: 8. The CDR3 consists of 16 residues. Germline loops: CDR1 SGDLS, CDR2 YYNGEE. The CDR3 DNA sequence: TGTGCCAGCAGCATCGGGACTAGCGGGAGGCTAAGTGAGCAGTTCTTC. Its translation is CASSIGTSGRLSEQFF.

This clonotype occurred many times. This chain links TRBV7-9 with TRBJ2-1; D is undetermined. V dropped 3 bases and J dropped 2 bases, with 23 bases sitting between them. In germline, CDR1 is SEHNR, CDR2 FQNEAQ (reference sequence). The CDR3 contains 19 residues. The CDR3 region is CASSFGGLGFQGTYNEQFF. The CDR3 DNA sequence: TGTGCCAGCAGCTTTGGTGGGCTTGGGTTCCAAGGGACCTACAATGAGCAGTTCTTC.

There are a few counts of this clonotype. The J gene is TRBJ2-2, the V gene TRBV12-3 or TRBV12-4, with 12 bases matching TRBD2. The CDR3 is 16 amino acids. V lost 5 bases to trimming and J lost 4 bases; unmatched junction nucleotides: 5. CDR3 protein: CASSPASGRATGELFF. The CDR3 coding sequence is TGTGCCAGCAGTCCCGCTAGCGGGAGGGCCACCGGGGAGCTGTTTTTT.

This clonotype turned up a few times. The V call is TRBV20-1, the J call TRBJ1-2; D is perhaps TRBD1 (6 bases). The V end lost 3 bases, the J end lost 8 bases, and 19 bases lay between the germline ends. This CDR3 spans 14 amino acids. The germline gives CDR1 DFQATT, CDR2 SNEGSKA (reference sequence). The CDR3 region is CSARAGHHMIGYTF. The CDR3, as DNA: TGCAGTGCTAGGGCGGGACACCACATGATAGGCTACACCTTC.

This clonotype has a handful of counts. The V call is TRBV27, the J call TRBJ2-5; D is ambiguous. This CDR3 has 9 amino acids. V shed 8 bases and J shed 7 bases, with 5 bases lying between them. Germline V gene lookup returns CDR1 MNHEY and CDR2 SMNVEV (reference sequence). CDR3 sequence (DNA): TGTGCCAGCGATGGGACCCAGTACTTC. Translation: CASDGTQYF.

The V gene is TRBV6-5, the J gene TRBJ1-1; no clear D gene. Germline V lookup: CDR1 MNHEY, CDR2 SVGAGI. V shed 5 bases and J shed 6 bases, with 10 bases lying between them. The CDR3 covers 12 residues. The CDR3 is CASSTSKAEAFF. CDR3 nucleotide sequence: TGTGCCAGCAGTACCTCGAAAGCTGAAGCTTTCTTT.

There are a few counts of this clonotype. V usage is TRBV5-1 and J usage is TRBJ2-5, with a possible D match to TRBD2 (5 bases). V gave up 5 bases and J gave up 4 bases, with 18 bases separating them. This CDR3 is 15 amino acids long. CDR1 and CDR2 (germline): SGHRS, YFSETQ. The CDR3 spells CASSKSDSAGETQYF. CDR3 bases: TGCGCCAGCAGTAAAAGTGACTCGGCGGGAGAGACCCAGTACTTC.

The chain combines TRBV7-2 with TRBJ2-5; possibly TRBD1 or TRBD2 for D (5 bases each). Trimming took off 4 bases at V and 4 bases at J, with 13 bases between the two ends. This CDR3 has 14 residues. Germline CDR1 and CDR2: SGHTA and FQGNSA. The CDR3 reads CASSSRGLGETQYF. CDR3 in DNA: TGTGCCAGCAGCTCCCGGGGCCTGGGAGAGACCCAGTACTTC. The full variable domain, with the rest looked up from reference TRBV7-2 and TRBJ2-5, is GAGVSQSPSNKVTEKGKDVELRCDPISGHTALYWYRQSLGQGLEFLIYFQGNSAPDKSGLPSDRFSAERTGGSVSTLTIQRTQQEDSAVYLCASSSRGLGETQYFGPGTRLLVL.

The rearrangement joins TRBV20-1 to TRBJ1-6; 8 nucleotides match TRBD1. CDR3 length equals 13 residues. In germline, CDR1 is DFQATT, CDR2 SNEGSKA (reference sequence). The trim removed 4 bases at V and 9 bases at J, leaving 5 bases unmatched. The CDR3 DNA reads as TGCAGTGCTAAGACAGGGGACAGTTCACCCCTCCACTTT. Translation: CSAKTGDSSPLHF.

V usage is TRBV12-3 or TRBV12-4 and J usage is TRBJ1-3, with D possibly being TRBD1 (5 bases). The CDR3 has 16 amino acids. Trimming took off 3 bases at V and 0 bases at J, with 12 bases between the two ends. This chain's CDR3 is CASSLRGISSGNTIYF. The CDR3 DNA follows: TGTGCCAGCAGTTTGCGGGGCATCAGCTCTGGAAACACCATATATTTT.

This clonotype was picked up a small number of times. The CDR3 is CASSLGRAPSYNSPLHF. CDR3 DNA sequence: TGTGCCAGCAGTTTAGGTCGAGCCCCCTCCTATAATTCACCCCTCCACTTT. V usage is TRBV28 and J usage is TRBJ1-6; D call uncertain. CDR1 is MDHEN, CDR2 SYDVKM, per germline. CDR3 length: 17 residues. V was pared by 2 bases and J by 0 bases, with 11 bases between.

The V and J genes are TRBV7-2 and TRBJ2-2; D is unresolved. This CDR3 is 13 amino acids long. Per germline, CDR1 SGHTA and CDR2 FQGNSA. V lost 1 base, J lost 6 bases, and 6 bases lay in between. CDR3 bases: TGTGCCAGCAGCTTAGGGCAGGCCGGGGAGCTGTTTTTT. Translating it yields CASSLGQAGELFF.

The rearrangement joins TRBV24-1 to TRBJ2-1; 8 bases line up with TRBD2. CDR3 length equals 15 residues. The V segment lost 4 bases and the J segment 7 bases; nucleotides outside the gene matches: 8. From germline, CDR1 is KGHDR and CDR2 SFDVKD. CDR3 coding DNA: TGTGCCACCAGTGAATCGCGGGGGGCCGGGAATGAGCAGTTCTTC. It is translated as CATSESRGAGNEQFF.

A few counts support this clonotype. This rearrangement joins TRBV18 to TRBJ2-7; 9 nucleotides match TRBD1. Germline-derived CDR1 and CDR2 are KGHSH and LQKENI. With V trimmed by 5 bases and J by 3 bases, 8 bases remained unmatched. This CDR3 spans 15 amino acids. CDR3 DNA sequence: TGTGCCAGCTCAACGCCCGGGACAGGGAGCTACGAGCAGTACTTC. It codes for CASSTPGTGSYEQYF.

There are many counts of this clonotype. This chain connects TRBV29-1 to TRBJ2-3; perhaps TRBD2 as D (7 bases). This CDR3 is built from 15 residues. CDR1 is SQVTM, CDR2 ANQGSEA, per germline. The V and J ends lost 5 bases and 2 bases respectively, with 17 bases between them. CDR3 DNA: TGCAGCGTTTCTCGAGGGGGGGGCTACACAGATACGCAGTATTTT. Encoded protein: CSVSRGGGYTDTQYF.

This chain uses TRBV6-5 with TRBJ1-3, with 7 bases matching TRBD1. Losses at the gene ends were 0 bases for V and 4 bases for J; bases not matched to a gene: 9. The CDR3 has 17 amino acids. CDR1 and CDR2 from the germline V gene are MNHEY and SVGAGI. The DNA for the CDR3 is TGTGCCAGCAGTTACTCGAGTCGGAGGGGGCTGGGAAACACCATATATTTT. It codes for CASSYSSRRGLGNTIYF.

This clonotype was observed once. The chain is built from TRBV30 and TRBJ2-1; 15 bases match TRBD2. CDR1 is GTSNPN and CDR2 is SVGIG in the germline V gene (reference sequence). After removal of 8 bases from V and 7 bases from J, the junction contained 9 bases not matched to a gene. The CDR3 consists of 15 residues. This CDR3 reads CALGLAGGGSNEQFF. The CDR3 nucleotides read TGTGCCCTGGGACTAGCGGGAGGCGGGTCGAATGAGCAGTTCTTC.

This clonotype showed up many times. This sequence joins TRBV10-3 and TRBJ1-2, with unresolved D. CDR3 size: 15 residues. CDR1 is ENHRY, CDR2 SYGVKD, per germline. V lost 1 base and J lost 5, with 14 bases in between. Here the CDR3 reads CAISEWSDGVYGYTF. Written as DNA, the CDR3 is TGTGCCATCAGTGAGTGGTCCGACGGGGTATATGGCTACACCTTC.

The gene calls are TRBV14 and TRBJ2-7, with D perhaps assigned TRBD1 or TRBD2 (5 bases each). Trimming removed 3 bases at V and 7 bases at J, with 19 bases between. Germline CDR1 reads SGHDN; CDR2 reads FVKESK. The CDR3 runs 15 residues. This CDR3 is CASSHIGRDPWEQYF. The CDR3 DNA follows: TGTGCCAGCAGCCACATCGGCAGGGACCCGTGGGAGCAGTACTTC.

The chain links TRBV7-2 to TRBJ2-1; weak D call: TRBD2 (5 bases). CDR1 is SGHTA and CDR2 is FQGNSA in the germline V gene. V was pared by 2 bases and J by 9 bases, with 17 bases between. This CDR3 contains 15 residues. CDR3 in amino acids: CASSLSGIGLGEQFF. CDR3 coding DNA: TGTGCCAGCAGCTTATCGGGAATAGGGCTTGGTGAGCAGTTCTTC.

The chain links TRBV2 to TRBJ2-7, with 11 bases matching TRBD2. This CDR3 spans 14 amino acids. The germline V gene encodes CDR1 SNHLY and CDR2 FYNNEI. V shed 4 bases, J shed 5 bases, and the junction held 4 bases outside the gene matches. CDR3 region: CASSALLAGDEQYF. The CDR3 coding sequence is TGTGCCAGCAGTGCCCTACTAGCGGGAGACGAGCAGTACTTC.

This clonotype was seen only a few times. J is TRBJ2-7 and V is TRBV12-3 or TRBV12-4, with D possibly matching TRBD1 (6 bases). V lost 7 bases to trimming and J lost 6 bases, with 19 bases between them. This CDR3 contains 14 residues. CDR3 amino acids: CASNRDGSRAEQYF. The CDR3 DNA follows: TGTGCCAGCAACAGGGACGGTAGTAGGGCCGAGCAGTACTTC.

This clonotype was detected only a few times. This sequence joins TRBV5-1 and TRBJ2-7, with D perhaps matching TRBD1 or TRBD2 (5 bases each). Germline loops: CDR1 SGHRS, CDR2 YFSETQ. Trimming removed 2 bases from V and 7 bases from J, with 16 bases in between. This CDR3 has 14 amino acids. Here the CDR3 DNA reads TGCGCCAGCAGCTTTGGGGAGACAGTTTCGGAGCAGTACTTC. Translated: CASSFGETVSEQYF.

The chain is built from TRBV12-3 or TRBV12-4 and TRBJ2-7; D gene uncertain. The CDR3 has 15 residues. V was pared by 0 bases and J by 4 bases, with 13 bases between. CDR3 DNA sequence: TGTGCCAGCAGTTTAGCGCTAATCGGATGGTACGAGCAGTACTTC. Residues: CASSLALIGWYEQYF.

This clonotype was recorded a few times. This chain joins TRBV6-2 or TRBV6-3 and TRBJ1-6, with a weak D call TRBD1 (5 bases). Deletions cut 7 bases from V and 9 bases from J, with 10 bases between. Germline V gene lookup returns CDR1 MNHEY and CDR2 SVGEGT. There are 12 residues in the CDR3. For the CDR3, the DNA is TGTGCCAGCACCTTGGGGCTTTCACCCCTCCACTTT. It encodes CASTLGLSPLHF.

The chain joins TRBV6-2 or TRBV6-3 to TRBJ2-3; D gene ambiguous. This CDR3 has 11 amino acids. V shed 7 bases and J shed 4 bases, with 6 bases lying between them. Germline V gene data show CDR1 as MNHEY and CDR2 as SVGEGT. The CDR3: CASTHSDTQYF. CDR3 coding DNA: TGTGCCAGCACCCACTCAGATACGCAGTATTTT.